A single sample gave rise to the 5 T cell receptor beta chains below, sequenced in a study of shared clonotypes between healthy human individuals. Using immunoSEQ multiplex PCR, the repertoire was profiled, and TCRdb retains in-frame clones only, with some absent. The table includes over 400,000 clones, approximately 94% detected once. The sequenced sample was naive CD4+ T cells sorted from blood. Subset specified: CD45RA+ positively selected. The receptors derive from a woman aged 25 to 39 in good health.

The chain is built from TRBV9 and TRBJ1-5, with TRBD1 identical over 7 bases. CDR3 length equals 18 residues. Germline V CDR1 and CDR2: SGDLS, YYNGEE. V dropped 0 bases and J dropped 4; count of bases not matched to a gene: 13. Here the CDR3 DNA reads TGTGCCAGCAGCGTAGCTAGTTTACCGTCAGGGGGTAATCAGCCCCAGCATTTT. Amino acids: CASSVASLPSGGNQPQHF.

The gene calls are TRBV27 and TRBJ2-7; TRBD1 is a possible D gene (6 bases). The ends were cut back, 9 bases at V and 3 bases at J, with 9 bases in the middle. This CDR3 is built from 11 residues. The V gene's germline CDR1 is MNHEY and CDR2 SMNVEV (reference sequence). The CDR3 nucleotides read TGTGCCAGTGGGGGACACTACGAGCAGTACTTC. Translation gives CASGGHYEQYF.

The chain has TRBV5-4 and TRBJ2-7; 10 nucleotides agree with TRBD2. Germline V gene lookup returns CDR1 SGHNT and CDR2 YYREEE (reference sequence). The ends lost 0 bases at V and 6 bases at J; junction bases unmatched: 18. CDR3 length: 19 amino acids. CDR3 loop: CASSLALRLAGLTVGEQYF. Here the CDR3 DNA reads TGTGCCAGCAGCTTGGCCCTCCGACTAGCGGGCCTAACTGTGGGCGAGCAGTACTTC. Drawing the rest from reference TRBV5-4 and TRBJ2-7, the complete variable domain is ETGVTQSPTHLIKTRGQQVTLRCSSQSGHNTVSWYQQALGQGPQFIFQYYREEENGRGNFPPRFSGLQFPNYSSELNVNALELDDSALYLCASSLALRLAGLTVGEQYFGPGTRLTVT.

This chain connects TRBV20-1 to TRBJ1-1; no clear D gene. This CDR3 has 11 amino acids. V lost 6 bases and J lost 5, with 10 bases in between. Germline-derived CDR1 and CDR2 are DFQATT and SNEGSKA (reference sequence). The CDR3 region has the DNA TGCAGTGCCTGGATGGGTACTGAAGCTTTCTTT. Residues: CSAWMGTEAFF.

The chain recombines TRBV28 with TRBJ2-7; 9 positions match TRBD1. Losses at the gene ends were 7 bases for V and 5 bases for J; bases not matched to a gene: 12. Germline CDR1 is MDHEN and CDR2 is SYDVKM. The CDR3 is made up of 15 amino acids. CDR3 DNA sequence: TGTGCCAGCACGGGGTTGGACAGGGGATTTCACGAGCAGTACTTC. Protein sequence: CASTGLDRGFHEQYF. Complete variable domain (other parts from reference TRBV28 and TRBJ2-7): DVKVTQSSRYLVKRTGEKVFLECVQDMDHENMFWYRQDPGLGLRLIYFSYDVKMKEKGDIPEGYSVSREKKERFSLILESASTNQTSMYLCASTGLDRGFHEQYFGPGTRLTVT.